The next 23 T cell receptor beta chains were all read from a single sample in a study of blood T cell repertoires in COVID-19. Assay: immunoSEQ multiplex PCR; the TCRdb copy retains only in-frame clones and omits some. This table has approximately 150,000 clones, approximately 86% appearing once. The material sequenced was peripheral blood. Receptors originate from a man in his 70s with acute or convalescent COVID-19.

The genes are TRBV27 and TRBJ2-7; 8 nucleotides match TRBD2. The CDR3 spans 15 residues. V gave up 7 bases and J gave up 2 bases; unmatched junction bases: 10. In germline, CDR1 is MNHEY, CDR2 SMNVEV (reference sequence). CDR3 amino acids: CASKIAGTYPYEQYF. Here the CDR3 DNA reads TGTGCCAGCAAGATAGCGGGAACCTACCCCTACGAGCAGTACTTC.

Points on this clone: At the DNA level, this CDR3 is encoded by other sequences in the same sample as well. This chain connects TRBV12-3 or TRBV12-4 to TRBJ1-1, with D maybe TRBD1 (6 bases). Trimming removed 2 bases from V and 5 bases from J, with 9 bases in between. The CDR3 consists of 13 residues. The chain's CDR3 is CASSLLGATEAFF. The DNA of the CDR3 is TGTGCCAGCAGTTTATTGGGGGCTACTGAAGCTTTCTTT.

The rearrangement links TRBV27 to TRBJ2-3; D is perhaps TRBD2 (6 bases). The germline gives CDR1 MNHEY, CDR2 SMNVEV (reference sequence). The CDR3 sequence is 14 residues long. Trimming removed 4 bases at V and 4 bases at J, with 12 bases between. DNA of the CDR3: TGTGCCAGCAGTTCCGGGAGTAGGGCAGATACGCAGTATTTT. Protein product: CASSSGSRADTQYF.

The rearrangement joins TRBV5-6 to TRBJ2-7, with 11 bases identical to TRBD2. The CDR3 extends over 18 amino acids. With V trimmed by 3 bases and J by 3 bases, 14 bases remained unmatched. Per the germline V gene, CDR1 is SGHDT and CDR2 is YYEEEE. CDR3 sequence: CASSWSTDGTSGFYEQYF. CDR3 coding DNA: TGTGCCAGCAGCTGGAGCACGGACGGGACTAGCGGTTTCTACGAGCAGTACTTC.

V is TRBV28 and J is TRBJ2-7; 7 bases agree with TRBD2. The junction had 13 bases not matched to a gene; V was cut back by 4 bases and J by 4 bases. The CDR3 contains 16 residues. Germline lookup yields CDR1 MDHEN and CDR2 SYDVKM. The DNA of the CDR3 is TGTGCCAGCAGTTCCTCCAGCGGGGCCAACCTATACGAGCAGTACTTC. This sequence encodes CASSSSSGANLYEQYF.

The CDR3 region is CASSLEASNQPQHF. Written as DNA, the CDR3 is TGTGCCAGCAGCTTAGAAGCGAGCAATCAGCCCCAGCATTTT. The rearrangement uses TRBV7-8 and TRBJ1-5, with D uncertain. This CDR3 contains 14 residues. In germline, CDR1 is SGHVS, CDR2 FQNEAQ. V was cut by 1 base and J by 1 base, with 5 bases left in between.

This clone has a single count. The V call is TRBV30, the J call TRBJ2-5, with TRBD2 matching over 9 bases. The V and J ends lost 2 bases and 5 bases, in that order; junction bases with no gene match: 6. CDR3 size: 14 residues. Per germline, CDR1 GTSNPN and CDR2 SVGIG (reference sequence). Here the CDR3 DNA reads TGTGCCTGGAGTCGACTAGCGGTAATGGAGACCCAGTACTTC. Its protein is CAWSRLAVMETQYF.

This clone occurred a few times. The chain uses TRBV6-6 and TRBJ1-5; D unresolved. This CDR3 is 14 amino acids long. Germline V gene data show CDR1 as MNHNY and CDR2 as SVGAGI (reference sequence). V was shortened by 2 bases and J by 3 bases, with 8 bases between the two germline ends. The CDR3 region has the DNA TGTGCCAGCAGTTACGAACAGTTCAATCAGCCCCAGCATTTT. Protein sequence: CASSYEQFNQPQHF.

This clone was observed a single time. The chain has TRBV14 and TRBJ1-1; 10 nucleotides agree with TRBD1. V shed 1 base and J 10 bases; nucleotides not matched to a gene: 6. This CDR3 spans 14 amino acids. Germline CDR1 reads SGHDN; CDR2 reads FVKESK. CDR3 bases: TGTGCCAGCAGCCAAGTAGGGACAGGGGAGCGAGCTTTCTTT. Translated, it gives CASSQVGTGERAFF. The full variable domain, with the rest looked up from reference TRBV14 and TRBJ1-1, is EAGVTQFPSHSVIEKGQTVTLRCDPISGHDNLYWYRRVMGKEIKFLLHFVKESKQDESGMPNNRFLAERTGGTYSTLKVQPAELEDSGVYFCASSQVGTGERAFFGQGTRLTVV.

The J gene is TRBJ1-5, the V gene TRBV2; D perhaps matches TRBD1 (6 bases). Germline CDR1 reads SNHLY; CDR2 reads FYNNEI. Trimming cost V 6 bases and J 1 base, with 16 bases left between them. The CDR3 loop spans 16 amino acids. In DNA form, the CDR3 reads TGTGCCAGCAGCTCCCTGCCAGGGGACAGCAATCAGCCCCAGCATTTT. It codes for CASSSLPGDSNQPQHF.

In this sample, this clone turned up once. CDR3: CSGAREVNEQFF. In nucleotides, the CDR3 is TGCAGCGGGGCTAGGGAGGTCAATGAGCAGTTCTTC. The chain combines TRBV29-1 with TRBJ2-1, with a possible D match to TRBD2 (6 bases). The V gene's germline CDR1 is SQVTM and CDR2 ANQGSEA. The CDR3 spans 12 residues. The V and J ends lost 7 bases and 6 bases respectively, with 13 bases between them.

The chain is built from TRBV5-4 and TRBJ2-3; 15 bases agree with TRBD2. V shed 3 bases and J 3 bases; nucleotides not matched to a gene: 5. Per the germline V gene, CDR1 is SGHNT and CDR2 is YYREEE (reference sequence). CDR3 size: 17 residues. This chain's CDR3 is CASSSGLAGGLTDTQYF. The CDR3 region has the DNA TGTGCCAGCAGCTCGGGACTAGCGGGAGGTCTGACAGATACGCAGTATTTT. Full variable domain (rest looked up from reference TRBV5-4 and TRBJ2-3): ETGVTQSPTHLIKTRGQQVTLRCSSQSGHNTVSWYQQALGQGPQFIFQYYREEENGRGNFPPRFSGLQFPNYSSELNVNALELDDSALYLCASSSGLAGGLTDTQYFGPGTRLTVL.

The J gene is TRBJ1-1, the V gene TRBV19; 7 bases are a match to TRBD1. Germline V lookup: CDR1 LNHDA, CDR2 SQIVND (reference sequence). V shed 5 bases and J 4 bases; nucleotides not matched to a gene: 13. There are 16 residues in the CDR3. In nucleotides, the CDR3 is TGTGCCAGTAGTGGACCACAGGGGACGGTGAGCACTGAAGCTTTCTTT. Translation gives CASSGPQGTVSTEAFF.

The rearrangement uses TRBV30 and TRBJ2-2; TRBD1 matches at 9 bases. V lost 0 bases, J lost 4 bases, and 6 bases stayed unmatched. Germline values: CDR1 GTSNPN, CDR2 SVGIG (reference sequence). The CDR3 contains 16 residues. The chain's CDR3 is CAWSVGTGTSTGELFF. The CDR3, as DNA: TGTGCCTGGAGTGTAGGGACAGGGACGAGCACCGGGGAGCTGTTTTTT.

The genes are TRBV28 and TRBJ2-3, with TRBD1 as a possible D gene (5 bases). Germline V gene sequence: CDR1 MDHEN, CDR2 SYDVKM. CDR3 length: 13 amino acids. V was cut by 5 bases and J by 6 bases, with 12 bases left in between. The CDR3 region has the DNA TGTGCCAGCAGTGCCCCCAGGGTGGATACGCAGTATTTT. It specifies CASSAPRVDTQYF. Variable domain in full (rest from reference TRBV28 and TRBJ2-3): DVKVTQSSRYLVKRTGEKVFLECVQDMDHENMFWYRQDPGLGLRLIYFSYDVKMKEKGDIPEGYSVSREKKERFSLILESASTNQTSMYLCASSAPRVDTQYFGPGTRLTVL.

The genes are TRBV19 and TRBJ2-1, with 7 bases lining up with TRBD2. In germline, CDR1 is LNHDA, CDR2 SQIVND (reference sequence). The CDR3 is 15 residues long. The V gene end was trimmed by 5 bases and the J gene end by 7 bases; junction bases not matched to a gene: 11. The CDR3 DNA is TGTGCCAGTAGTTCGGGGGTAGCGGGCCTTAATGAGCAGTTCTTC. It is translated as CASSSGVAGLNEQFF.

This clone was seen more than once but under ten times. The rearrangement links TRBV3-1 (or the pseudogene TRBV3-2) to TRBJ2-7, with 10 bases aligning to TRBD2. V shed 0 bases, J shed 1 base, and the junction held 3 bases outside the gene matches. The CDR3 runs 16 residues. Germline values: CDR1 LGHDT, CDR2 YNNKEL (reference sequence). CDR3 sequence: CASSQELAGASYEQYF. The CDR3 DNA reads as TGTGCCAGCAGCCAAGAGCTAGCGGGAGCTTCCTACGAGCAGTACTTC.

The rearrangement uses TRBV28 and TRBJ1-4; 10 bases match TRBD1. After removal of 7 bases from V and 10 bases from J, the junction contained 12 bases not matched to a gene. The CDR3 is made up of 15 amino acids. Germline assignment: CDR1 MDHEN and CDR2 SYDVKM. The CDR3 nucleotides are TGTGCCAGCAATCGACAGGGGGCACTATTCGCAAAACTGTTTTTT. As protein: CASNRQGALFAKLFF.

This chain uses TRBV5-5 with TRBJ2-1; weak D call: TRBD2 (6 bases). This CDR3 is 14 amino acids long. Germline V CDR1 and CDR2: SGHKS, YYEKEE (reference sequence). V lost 2 bases and J 9 bases, leaving 15 bases between the germline ends. CDR3 coding DNA: TGTGCCAGCAGCTTAACGGGAGAAAGGATTGAGCAGTTCTTC. It is translated as CASSLTGERIEQFF.

The chain uses TRBV28 and TRBJ2-2; 9 bases match TRBD1. From germline, CDR1 is MDHEN and CDR2 SYDVKM. V lost 6 bases and J lost 2; bases outside the gene matches: 4. The CDR3 totals 15 residues. Here the CDR3 reads CASRRTGDNTGELFF. DNA for the CDR3: TGTGCCAGCAGACGGACAGGGGATAACACCGGGGAGCTGTTTTTT.

CDR3 protein: CASSLTSGSSETQYF. For the CDR3, the DNA is TGTGCCAGCAGCCTAACTAGCGGGAGTTCGGAGACCCAGTACTTC. The chain has TRBV7-6 and TRBJ2-5; TRBD2 agrees at 11 bases. The V gene end was trimmed by 5 bases and the J gene end by 5 bases; junction bases not matched to a gene: 7. CDR3 size: 15 residues. CDR1 SGHVS and CDR2 FNYEAQ come from the germline V gene. The whole variable domain, filled in from reference TRBV7-6 and TRBJ2-5, reads GAGVSQSPRYKVTKRGQDVALRCDPISGHVSLYWYRQALGQGPEFLTYFNYEAQQDKSGLPNDRFSAERPEGSISTLTIQRTEQRDSAMYRCASSLTSGSSETQYFGPGTRLLVL.

This rearrangement joins TRBV3-1 (or the pseudogene TRBV3-2) to TRBJ1-5; 9 bases fit TRBD1. CDR3 length: 18 amino acids. Trimming at V came to 1 base and at J to 3 bases, leaving 10 bases not matched to a gene. Looked up from germline, CDR1 is LGHDT and CDR2 is YNNKEL (reference sequence). In nucleotides, the CDR3 is TGTGCCAGCAGCCAAGGGACTGGGACAGGGCTTCACAATCAGCCCCAGCATTTT. Translating gives CASSQGTGTGLHNQPQHF.

This sequence joins TRBV5-5 and TRBJ1-5; TRBD1 agrees at 7 bases. The junction had 1 base not matched to a gene; V was cut back by 3 bases and J by 1 base. Germline assignment: CDR1 SGHKS and CDR2 YYEKEE (reference sequence). This CDR3 has 14 residues. The CDR3 is CASSWDSSNQPQHF. In DNA form, the CDR3 reads TGTGCCAGCAGCTGGGACAGCAGCAATCAGCCCCAGCATTTT. The whole variable domain, remainder taken from reference TRBV5-5 and TRBJ1-5, is DAGVTQSPTHLIKTRGQQVTLRCSPISGHKSVSWYQQVLGQGPQFIFQYYEKEERGRGNFPDRFSARQFPNYSSELNVNALLLGDSALYLCASSWDSSNQPQHFGDGTRLSIL.